Below, 5 T cell receptor beta chains from the same sample are listed, as sequenced in a study of T cell changes during pregnancy in multiple sclerosis. Profiled with immunoSEQ multiplex PCR; TCRdb holds only in-frame clones, not every one. The profile shows about 70,000 clones, approximately 91% of them singletons. The source material was peripheral blood, sampled in the first trimester of pregnancy. These receptor sequences come from a female donor with multiple sclerosis, enrolled in a pregnancy study.

The chain has TRBV6-5 and TRBJ2-5, with a weak D call TRBD2 (7 bases). The CDR3 totals 13 residues. From germline, CDR1 is MNHEY and CDR2 SVGAGI. Between the trimmed V and J ends, which lost 10 bases and 4 bases, there was a span of 16 bases. CDR3 in DNA: TGTGCCACCATATCGGGGGGCCGAGAGACCCAGTACTTC. Residues: CATISGGRETQYF.

The rearrangement joins TRBV11-2 to TRBJ2-7; no clear D gene. The CDR3 runs to 14 residues. Germline-derived CDR1 and CDR2 are SGHAT and FQNNGV. Trimming cost V 0 bases and J 1 base, with 7 bases left between them. CDR3: CASSLEQDSYEQYF. CDR3 sequence (DNA): TGTGCCAGCAGCTTAGAACAAGATTCCTACGAGCAGTACTTC.

V is TRBV30 and J is TRBJ1-1; D gene ambiguous. The CDR3 runs 13 residues. Germline CDR1 GTSNPN, CDR2 SVGIG (reference sequence). Between the trimmed V and J ends, which lost 0 bases and 2 bases, there was a span of 7 bases. This chain's CDR3 is CAWSVLPNTEAFF. The CDR3 DNA follows: TGTGCCTGGAGTGTACTCCCCAACACTGAAGCTTTCTTT.

The rearrangement uses TRBV28 and TRBJ2-3; 10 bases fit TRBD2. The CDR3 is 15 residues long. Germline values: CDR1 MDHEN, CDR2 SYDVKM. Losses at the gene ends were 6 bases for V and 6 bases for J; bases not matched to a gene: 9. The CDR3 spells CASSLVASGSDTQYF. CDR3 nucleotide sequence: TGTGCCAGCAGCCTCGTAGCTAGCGGGAGTGATACGCAGTATTTT.

The chain recombines TRBV18 with TRBJ2-3, with 8 bases identical to TRBD1. Per germline, CDR1 KGHSH and CDR2 LQKENI. Germline trimming cut 6 bases from V and 9 bases from J; bases unmatched to any gene: 8. This CDR3 is built from 13 residues. CDR3 protein: CASSVGQGGTQYF. The CDR3 nucleotides are TGTGCCAGCTCCGTTGGACAGGGAGGAACGCAGTATTTT. Complete variable domain (other parts from reference TRBV18 and TRBJ2-3): NAGVMQNPRHLVRRRGQEARLRCSPMKGHSHVYWYRQLPEEGLKFMVYLQKENIIDESGMPKERFSAEFPKEGPSILRIQQVVRGDSAAYFCASSVGQGGTQYFGPGTRLTVL.